The source of this TCR beta chain is a study of cytomegalovirus exposure and HLA in healthy donors. Whole-study results and caveats: Rare TCR sequences dominated, though some public TCRs recurred in many donors. Equally common other TCR beta chains were less clonally expanded than HLA-associated ones, a later analysis found. In an earlier analysis, about 87% or about 30%: the productive usage of most TCR beta V segments.

As regards this clone: Its antigen is still unknown.

This PCR relied on a set of 60 Vbeta primers and 13 Jbeta primers. TCRdb keeps only in-frame clones here, not all; method: immunoSEQ multiplex PCR. The table has fewer than 250,000 clones, about 83% seen once; the top ten hold 1% to 1.5%. In germline, CDR1 is MGHRA, CDR2 YSYEKL. The CDR3 loop spans 15 amino acids. The ends were cut back, 3 bases at V and 3 bases at J, with 15 bases in the middle. This receptor was identified in a human donor in good health. This chain links TRBV4-1 with TRBJ2-7, with a possible D match to TRBD2 (6 bases). Material: PBMCs. The CDR3 DNA sequence: TGCGCCAGCAGCCATCCCCCTGAGCGGGTCTACGAGCAGTACTTC. It codes for CASSHPPERVYEQYF.